This paragraph reports one T cell receptor (beta chain). Its antigen is undetermined. The sample is drawn from a study of graft-versus-host responses after intestinal transplantation. About the study: Every one of the recipients received anti-thymocyte globulin induction and afterwards took tacrolimus and steroids for about 3 years. Broader study findings: Maximum circulating GvH clone levels tracked with early post-transplant HvG decreases. Within the allografts of patients who had graft-donor T cell macrochimerism, graft-versus-host to host-versus-graft clonal ratios were high.

Some clones are missing from TCRdb's copy, which holds only in-frame ones; the method was immunoSEQ multiplex PCR. Here the sample spans about 70,000 clones, approximately 84% being singletons. This clonotype originated in a human donor who was the organ donor for an intestinal transplant. Sample: unstimulated CD4+ T cells sorted from spleen or lymph node cells, taken before transplant.

CDR3 nucleotides: TGTGCCTGGAGTGTGCTAGATTCGGGAGAGACCCAGTACTTC. As protein: CAWSVLDSGETQYF. The chain links TRBV30 to TRBJ2-5; the D is unclear. Trimming took 0 bases from V and 4 from J, leaving 12 bases between them. Germline V CDR1 and CDR2: GTSNPN, SVGIG (reference sequence). This CDR3 comprises 14 residues.